The entry below gives a single TCR beta chain sequence along with its context. Its cognate antigen is unknown. The sample comes from a study of cytomegalovirus exposure and HLA in healthy donors. Whole-study findings and limits: Whilst most TCR sequences proved rare, a subset of public TCRs occurred across many donors. Reports indicated that the classifier achieved high specificity and sensitivity in diagnosing cytomegalovirus status.

The protocol was immunoSEQ multiplex PCR, while the TCRdb copy is restricted to in-frame clones and leaves out a portion. Among more than 300,000 clones, roughly 89% were seen once, and the ten largest hold around 0.84%. Germline V gene data show CDR1 as LGHNA and CDR2 as YSLEER. V lost 0 bases to trimming and J lost 2 bases; unmatched junction nucleotides: 6. The CDR3 spans 17 residues. The chain is built from TRBV4-3 and TRBJ2-3, with 9 nucleotides matching TRBD2. Material: PBMCs. This TCR came from a woman between 18 and 29 years old in good health and CMV-seronegative. The CDR3 spells CASSQDPLAGTTDTQYF. The CDR3 DNA is TGCGCCAGCAGCCAAGATCCGCTAGCGGGAACCACAGATACGCAGTATTTT.